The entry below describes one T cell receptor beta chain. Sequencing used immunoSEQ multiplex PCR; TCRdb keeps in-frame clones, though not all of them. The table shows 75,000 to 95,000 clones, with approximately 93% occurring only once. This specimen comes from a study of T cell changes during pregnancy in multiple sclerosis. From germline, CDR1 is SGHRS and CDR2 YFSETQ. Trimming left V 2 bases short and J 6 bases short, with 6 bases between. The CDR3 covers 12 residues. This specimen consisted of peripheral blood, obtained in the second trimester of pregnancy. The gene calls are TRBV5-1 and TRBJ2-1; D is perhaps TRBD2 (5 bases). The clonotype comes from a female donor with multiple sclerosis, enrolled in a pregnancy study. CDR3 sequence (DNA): TGCGCCAGCAGCTTCCGGGGCAATGAGCAGTTCTTC. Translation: CASSFRGNEQFF.